A single sample gave rise to the 19 T cell receptor beta chains below, sequenced in a study of blood T cell repertoires in COVID-19. Method: immunoSEQ multiplex PCR; TCRdb's copy keeps in-frame clones and lacks some. The data show about 90,000 clones, 80% to 95% seen once. The sequencing input was peripheral blood. These TCRs come from a human donor with active COVID-19. The donor label of this sample is uncertain.

The J gene is TRBJ1-6, the V gene TRBV9; TRBD1 aligns across 7 bases. This CDR3 is built from 15 residues. Trimming took 0 bases from V and 4 from J; bases not matched to a gene: 1. Germline V gene sequence: CDR1 SGDLS, CDR2 YYNGEE. CDR3 in amino acids: CASSVEGQYNSPLHF. DNA of the CDR3: TGTGCCAGCAGCGTAGAGGGACAGTATAATTCACCCCTCCACTTT.

The DNA for the CDR3 is TGTGCCAGTAGTATCGGGTGGACTGAAGCTTTCTTT. As protein: CASSIGWTEAFF. J is TRBJ1-1 and V is TRBV19; D unresolved. The germline CDR1 and CDR2 sequences are LNHDA and SQIVND (reference sequence). The CDR3 has 12 amino acids. V was pared by 3 bases and J by 5 bases, with 7 bases between.

V gene TRBV9 combines with J gene TRBJ1-1, with a weak D call TRBD1 (5 bases). Between the trimmed V and J ends, which lost 3 bases and 5 bases, there was a span of 11 bases. Germline lookup yields CDR1 SGDLS and CDR2 YYNGEE. The CDR3 runs to 13 residues. The CDR3 here is CASSESTGTEAFF. For the CDR3, the DNA is TGTGCCAGCAGCGAGAGCACAGGTACTGAAGCTTTCTTT.

This chain uses TRBV5-4 with TRBJ1-1, with D possibly TRBD1 on 5 matching bases. Trimming took 0 bases from V and 1 from J, leaving 10 bases between them. The CDR3 is made up of 15 amino acids. Germline-derived CDR1 and CDR2 are SGHNT and YYREEE (reference sequence). This CDR3 reads CASSLGTQGNTEAFF. The CDR3 nucleotides are TGTGCCAGCAGCTTGGGTACCCAGGGGAACACTGAAGCTTTCTTT.

The count of this clone is one. The gene calls are TRBV7-2 and TRBJ2-1, with a possible D match to TRBD1 (6 bases). This CDR3 has 16 amino acids. Germline CDR1 and CDR2: SGHTA and FQGNSA. V lost 0 bases and J lost 1, with 10 bases in between. CDR3 coding DNA: TGTGCCAGCAGCTTAGCATGGGACACGTCCTACAATGAGCAGTTCTTC. Protein: CASSLAWDTSYNEQFF.

This chain uses TRBV10-3 with TRBJ2-5; D is uncertain. CDR3 size: 12 residues. V shed 3 bases and J shed 10 bases, with 12 bases lying between them. In germline, CDR1 is ENHRY, CDR2 SYGVKD. The CDR3 coding sequence is TGTGCCATCAGTGATCGTGGCTTAAACCAGTACTTC. Protein product: CAISDRGLNQYF.

This chain joins TRBV11-2 and TRBJ1-5; D is ambiguous. Germline CDR1 SGHAT, CDR2 FQNNGV. There are 14 residues in the CDR3. The V and J ends lost 0 bases and 6 bases respectively, with 9 bases between them. The CDR3 region is CASSLDLPGQPQHF. The CDR3, as DNA: TGTGCCAGCAGCTTAGATCTACCCGGTCAGCCCCAGCATTTT.

V usage is TRBV13 and J usage is TRBJ2-7; 12 bases match TRBD2. There are 16 residues in the CDR3. The germline gives CDR1 PRHDT, CDR2 FYEKMQ (reference sequence). The trim removed 5 bases at V and 1 base at J, leaving 6 bases unmatched. The DNA for the CDR3 is TGTGCCAGCAGCCCAACTAGCGGGGGGCTTTCCTACGAGCAGTACTTC. This gives the protein CASSPTSGGLSYEQYF. The variable domain in full, completed from reference TRBV13 and TRBJ2-7, reads AAGVIQSPRHLIKEKRETATLKCYPIPRHDTVYWYQQGPGQDPQFLISFYEKMQSDKGSIPDRFSAQQFSDYHSELNMSSLELGDSALYFCASSPTSGGLSYEQYFGPGTRLTVT.

The chain couples TRBV18 to TRBJ1-2, with D maybe TRBD1 (5 bases). From germline, CDR1 is KGHSH and CDR2 LQKENI. CDR3 size: 12 residues. CDR3 amino acids: CVSTQGNYGYTF. As DNA, the CDR3 is TGTGTCTCCACGCAGGGCAACTATGGCTACACCTTC.

The chain couples TRBV19 to TRBJ2-3; TRBD1 might be the D (6 bases). Looked up from germline, CDR1 is LNHDA and CDR2 is SQIVND (reference sequence). Trimming took 6 bases from V and 2 from J, leaving 12 bases between them. The CDR3 has 14 amino acids. The CDR3 bases are TGTGCCAGTAGAAGGACAGTTAACACAGATACGCAGTATTTT. As protein: CASRRTVNTDTQYF.

V and J are TRBV6-6 and TRBJ2-5; D possibly corresponds to TRBD1 (5 bases). The V and J ends lost 2 bases and 2 bases respectively, with 9 bases between them. The CDR3 runs to 14 residues. Germline V lookup: CDR1 MNHNY, CDR2 SVGAGI (reference sequence). The CDR3 DNA sequence: TGTGCCAGCAGTTACATGGGGCTACAAGAGACCCAGTACTTC. Amino acids: CASSYMGLQETQYF.

V and J are TRBV5-1 and TRBJ2-2; TRBD1 agrees at 10 bases. The J segment lost 3 bases and the V segment lost 4 bases, leaving 3 bases of the junction unmatched. CDR1 is SGHRS and CDR2 is YFSETQ in the germline V gene. The length of the CDR3 is 15 residues. CDR3 sequence: CASSTGTGDTGELFF. CDR3 in DNA: TGCGCCAGCAGCACAGGGACAGGGGACACCGGGGAGCTGTTTTTT.

The chain uses TRBV7-8 and TRBJ2-2, with 8 bases fitting TRBD2. This CDR3 contains 16 residues. J lost 2 bases, V lost 8 bases, and 10 bases had no gene match. Germline V gives CDR1 SGHVS, CDR2 FQNEAQ. The CDR3 DNA reads TGTGCCAGCGATACCAATAGCGGGACCAACACCGGGGAGCTGTTTTTT. Translated: CASDTNSGTNTGELFF.

V and J are TRBV11-3 and TRBJ2-1; D gene unclear. CDR3 length: 13 residues. CDR1 is SGHNT, CDR2 YENEEA, per germline. The V end lost 3 bases, the J end lost 6 bases, and 9 bases lay between the germline ends. The CDR3 is CASSLGPLNEQFF. The CDR3 DNA follows: TGTGCCAGCAGCTTGGGCCCCCTCAATGAGCAGTTCTTC.

This clone was seen only once. The chain is built from TRBV9 and TRBJ1-1, with 10 bases matching TRBD1. Germline loops: CDR1 SGDLS, CDR2 YYNGEE. V trimming: 3 bases; J trimming: 2 bases; junction bases outside the gene matches: 4. The CDR3 is 15 residues long. CDR3 in amino acids: CASSARQGANTEAFF. DNA for the CDR3: TGTGCCAGCAGCGCCAGACAGGGGGCAAACACTGAAGCTTTCTTT.

The chain employs TRBV5-1 and TRBJ1-2; D not resolved. This CDR3 has 14 amino acids. Trimming shortened V by 4 bases and J by 8 bases, and 18 bases separated the two germline ends. From germline, CDR1 is SGHRS and CDR2 YFSETQ. CDR3 DNA sequence: TGCGCCAGCAGCCTAGGAGCGGCCTCGGCGGGCTACACCTTC. Residues: CASSLGAASAGYTF.

V gene TRBV9 combines with J gene TRBJ2-5, with D possibly TRBD2 on 5 matching bases. CDR3 length: 11 amino acids. The V gene's germline CDR1 is SGDLS and CDR2 YYNGEE. The V end lost 3 bases, the J end lost 9 bases, and 9 bases lay between the germline ends. The CDR3 protein is CASSADGAQYF. The CDR3 nucleotides read TGTGCCAGCAGCGCCGACGGGGCCCAGTACTTC.

The chain employs TRBV5-6 and TRBJ2-1, with 10 bases matching TRBD2. Trimming removed 1 base from V and 4 bases from J; junction bases left unmatched: 8. The CDR3 runs 17 residues. The germline V gene encodes CDR1 SGHDT and CDR2 YYEEEE. CDR3 sequence reads: CASSLIPSGGLYNEQFF. CDR3 DNA sequence: TGTGCCAGCAGCTTGATCCCTAGCGGGGGCCTATACAATGAGCAGTTCTTC. Complete variable domain (other parts from reference TRBV5-6 and TRBJ2-1): DAGVTQSPTHLIKTRGQQVTLRCSPKSGHDTVSWYQQALGQGPQFIFQYYEEEERQRGNFPDRFSGHQFPNYSSELNVNALLLGDSALYLCASSLIPSGGLYNEQFFGPGTRLTVL.

This clone occurred once. The V and J genes are TRBV13 and TRBJ1-6, with TRBD1 identical over 7 bases. Losses at the gene ends were 3 bases for V and 7 bases for J; bases not matched to a gene: 6. Looked up from germline, CDR1 is PRHDT and CDR2 is FYEKMQ (reference sequence). CDR3 length equals 15 residues. The CDR3 DNA is TGTGCCAGCAGCTTGAGTTCAGGGGGGAATTCACCCCTCCACTTT. Translating it yields CASSLSSGGNSPLHF.